The 16 T cell receptor beta chains below come from one sample, sequenced in a study of OX40 agonist ivuxolimab in advanced cancers. Here immunoSEQ multiplex PCR was the method, and the copy in TCRdb shows in-frame clones only, minus some. The table shows around 66,000 clones, with approximately 89% occurring only once. Sequences were derived from CD4+ or CD8+ T cells sorted from blood, sampled in a trial of the OX40 agonist ivuxolimab. These receptors were collected from an adult with an advanced solid tumor such as melanoma, head and neck, liver or kidney cancer.

The J gene is TRBJ1-1, the V gene TRBV6-1, with unresolved D. Germline lookup yields CDR1 MNHNS and CDR2 SASEGT. Trimming took off 2 bases at V and 0 bases at J, with 4 bases between the two ends. The CDR3 has 13 amino acids. CDR3 bases: TGTGCCAGCAGTGAATACCTGAACACTGAAGCTTTCTTT. It encodes CASSEYLNTEAFF.

This chain joins TRBV4-1 and TRBJ2-5; no firm D call. The J call may be wrong; the DNA end is better matched by TRBJ2-7. The CDR3 length is 13 residues. Looked up from germline, CDR1 is MGHRA and CDR2 is YSYEKL. This CDR3 reads CASSQEQGYEQYF. CDR3 nucleotide sequence: TGCGCCAGCAGCCAGGAGCAAGGGTACGAGCAGTACTTC.

The chain is built from TRBV6-5 and TRBJ2-2; TRBD2 agrees at 10 bases. This CDR3 has 14 residues. V shed 8 bases and J 6 bases; nucleotides not matched to a gene: 6. CDR1 is MNHEY, CDR2 SVGAGI, per germline. The CDR3 reads CASLAGVYAGELFF. The DNA of the CDR3 is TGTGCCAGCCTAGCGGGGGTCTATGCCGGGGAGCTGTTTTTT.

The V call is TRBV27, the J call TRBJ1-2; D ambiguous. The CDR3 has 14 residues. Germline loops: CDR1 MNHEY, CDR2 SMNVEV (reference sequence). V was shortened by 5 bases and J by 3 bases, with 13 bases between the two germline ends. For the CDR3, the DNA is TGTGCCAGCAGTCCATCGTCCCTATACTATGGCTACACCTTC. It codes for CASSPSSLYYGYTF.

The chain recombines TRBV5-4 with TRBJ2-5; TRBD2 matches at 9 bases. Trimming cost V 5 bases and J 4 bases; bases outside gene matches: 3. CDR3 size: 13 residues. The germline V gene encodes CDR1 SGHNT and CDR2 YYREEE (reference sequence). The CDR3, as DNA: TGTGCCAGCAGTCCGGGACTAGCAGAGACCCAGTACTTC. Translation gives CASSPGLAETQYF.

The chain uses TRBV11-2 and TRBJ2-7, with 7 bases matching TRBD2. Germline V CDR1 and CDR2: SGHAT, FQNNGV. V shed 0 bases and J 2 bases; nucleotides not matched to a gene: 1. The CDR3 sequence is 14 residues long. This CDR3 reads CASSLDAGAYEQYF. CDR3 nucleotides: TGTGCCAGCAGCTTAGATGCGGGAGCCTACGAGCAGTACTTC.

The chain joins TRBV9 to TRBJ2-1; no definite D call. V lost 3 bases, J lost 8 bases, and 12 bases lay in between. Germline CDR1 reads SGDLS; CDR2 reads YYNGEE. There are 13 residues in the CDR3. The CDR3 DNA sequence: TGTGCCAGCAGCGCCGCAGAGGTACATGAGCAGTTCTTC. This translates into CASSAAEVHEQFF. The variable domain in full, with the rest retrieved from reference TRBV9 and TRBJ2-1, is DSGVTQTPKHLITATGQRVTLRCSPRSGDLSVYWYQQSLDQGLQFLIQYYNGEERAKGNILERFSAQQFPDLHSELNLSSLELGDSALYFCASSAAEVHEQFFGPGTRLTVL.

In DNA, the CDR3 is TGTGCCAGCAGTGAACCGGGACAGGTCTATTTTTTCACAGATACGCAGTATTTT. Residues: CASSEPGQVYFFTDTQYF. The rearrangement links TRBV2 to TRBJ2-3; TRBD1 matches 8 bases. The junction had 12 bases not matched to a gene; V was cut back by 2 bases and J by 2 bases. The CDR3 is made up of 18 amino acids. Germline V gene data show CDR1 as SNHLY and CDR2 as FYNNEI.

The chain carries TRBV19 and TRBJ1-1; no firm D call. Germline CDR1 and CDR2: LNHDA and SQIVND (reference sequence). V lost 5 bases and J 6 bases, leaving 16 bases between the germline ends. This CDR3 has 14 residues. CDR3: CASSSRSLGSEAFF. CDR3 DNA: TGTGCCAGTAGTTCGAGATCCCTAGGGTCTGAAGCTTTCTTT. The full variable domain, with the rest looked up from reference TRBV19 and TRBJ1-1, is DGGITQSPKYLFRKEGQNVTLSCEQNLNHDAMYWYRQDPGQGLRLIYYSQIVNDFQKGDIAEGYSVSREKKESFPLTVTSAQKNPTAFYLCASSSRSLGSEAFFGQGTRLTVV.

The chain links TRBV6-5 to TRBJ2-1, with 9 bases that match TRBD2. The germline CDR1 and CDR2 sequences are MNHEY and SVGAGI. Germline trimming cut 5 bases from V and 7 bases from J; bases unmatched to any gene: 9. The CDR3 is made up of 15 amino acids. CDR3 in DNA: TGTGCCAGCAGTCGTAATAGCGGGGGAAATAATGAGCAGTTCTTC. This gives the protein CASSRNSGGNNEQFF.

This chain links TRBV7-9 with TRBJ2-7; TRBD2 agrees at 8 bases. The ends lost 6 bases at V and 1 base at J; junction bases unmatched: 2. Germline assignment: CDR1 SEHNR and CDR2 FQNEAQ (reference sequence). There are 13 residues in the CDR3. The CDR3 DNA sequence: TGTGCCAGCAGGAGCGGGGGTTCCTACGAGCAGTACTTC. It specifies CASRSGGSYEQYF.

The chain is built from TRBV4-1 and TRBJ1-5, with a weak D call TRBD1 (6 bases). The CDR3 totals 14 residues. Trimming pared 4 bases from V and 11 bases from J, leaving 18 bases between. From germline, CDR1 is MGHRA and CDR2 YSYEKL. CDR3 in DNA: TGCGCCAGCAGCCTAGGACAGCCGAGGTCGGCCCAGCATTTT. Translated: CASSLGQPRSAQHF.

This clone was counted only a few times. The rearrangement uses TRBV15 and TRBJ2-5; D is possibly TRBD1 or TRBD2 (5 bases each). The ends were cut back, 8 bases at V and 5 bases at J, with 9 bases in the middle. Germline CDR1 reads LNHNV; CDR2 reads YYDKDF (reference sequence). The CDR3 spans 11 residues. CDR3 in DNA: TGTGCCACCTCAGAGGGGGAGACCCAGTACTTC. Protein sequence: CATSEGETQYF.

The J gene is TRBJ2-3, the V gene TRBV7-6; possibly TRBD1 or TRBD2 for D (6 bases each). Germline V gives CDR1 SGHVS, CDR2 FNYEAQ. Trimming cost V 1 base and J 5 bases, with 16 bases left between them. The CDR3 runs 16 residues. CDR3: CASSLGDGGPGDTQYF. The CDR3 DNA is TGTGCCAGCAGCTTAGGGGACGGGGGCCCGGGAGATACGCAGTATTTT.

V is TRBV11-2 and J is TRBJ1-1; no firm D call. V lost 3 bases and J 0 bases, leaving 11 bases between the germline ends. This CDR3 comprises 15 residues. Germline CDR1 SGHAT, CDR2 FQNNGV. CDR3 coding DNA: TGTGCCAGCAGCTTGTTAAGTACGATGAACACTGAAGCTTTCTTT. Its translation: CASSLLSTMNTEAFF. Complete variable domain (other parts from reference TRBV11-2 and TRBJ1-1): EAGVAQSPRYKIIEKRQSVAFWCNPISGHATLYWYQQILGQGPKLLIQFQNNGVVDDSQLPKDRFSAERLKGVDSTLKIQPAKLEDSAVYLCASSLLSTMNTEAFFGQGTRLTVV.

The chain joins TRBV2 to TRBJ1-6; TRBD1 matches at 8 bases. The germline V gene encodes CDR1 SNHLY and CDR2 FYNNEI. J was trimmed by 0 bases and V by 2 bases; bases with no gene match: 9. The CDR3 length is 19 residues. In DNA, the CDR3 is TGTGCCAGCAGTGAAAGTACAGGGGGTTTCAGCTCCTATAATTCACCCCTCCACTTT. The encoded protein is CASSESTGGFSSYNSPLHF.